This TCR beta chain was sequenced for a study of blood T cell repertoires in COVID-19. The overall study: In each case, the material was cDNA or gDNA derived from T cells, B-cell-depleted T cells, or PBMCs.

This clone was picked up one time. Original methodology: Reference gene primers were amplified, and this amplification served to estimate nucleated cell counts. Sequenced by immunoSEQ multiplex PCR; TCRdb stores in-frame clones only, minus some. V, J and clone size are taken as reported in that table, and D and trimming were inferred from the DNA itself. The top ten hold approximately 25% of the sample, which has about 91,000 clones, about 80% seen once. The V gene's germline CDR1 is MGHRA and CDR2 YSYEKL. The CDR3 extends over 15 amino acids. Trimming removed 1 base at V and 3 bases at J, with 11 bases between.

V and J are TRBV4-1 and TRBJ2-3, with D unclear. The sequenced sample consisted of peripheral blood. The clonotype was recovered from a man aged 65 to 85 with acute or convalescent COVID-19. In DNA, the CDR3 is TGCGCCAGCAGCCAAGTGCGCGGAGCAACAGATACGCAGTATTTT. Translating it yields CASSQVRGATDTQYF.